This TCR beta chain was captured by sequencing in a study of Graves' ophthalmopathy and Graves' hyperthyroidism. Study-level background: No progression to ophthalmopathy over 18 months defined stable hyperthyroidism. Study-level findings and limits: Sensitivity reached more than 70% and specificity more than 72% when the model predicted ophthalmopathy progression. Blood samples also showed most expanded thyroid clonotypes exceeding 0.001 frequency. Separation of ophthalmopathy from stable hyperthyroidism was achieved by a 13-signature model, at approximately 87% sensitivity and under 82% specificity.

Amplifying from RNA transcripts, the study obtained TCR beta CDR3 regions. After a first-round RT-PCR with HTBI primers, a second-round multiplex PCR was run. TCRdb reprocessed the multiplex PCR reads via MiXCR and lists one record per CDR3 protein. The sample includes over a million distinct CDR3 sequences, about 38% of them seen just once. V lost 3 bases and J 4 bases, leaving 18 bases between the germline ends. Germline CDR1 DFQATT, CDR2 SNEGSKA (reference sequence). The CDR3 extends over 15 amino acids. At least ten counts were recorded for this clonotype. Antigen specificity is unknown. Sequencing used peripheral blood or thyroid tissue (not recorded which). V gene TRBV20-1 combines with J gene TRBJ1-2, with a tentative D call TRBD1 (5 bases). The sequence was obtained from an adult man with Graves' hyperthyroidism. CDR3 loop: CSASNPQGGGYGYTF. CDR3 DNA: TGCAGTGCTAGTAATCCGCAGGGAGGCGGCTATGGCTACACCTTC.